What follows is one TCR beta chain and its context. The data were taken from a study of OX40 agonist ivuxolimab in advanced cancers. This table comes from immunoSEQ multiplex PCR, and its TCRdb copy is limited to in-frame clones, with some not included. The table lists almost 70,000 clones, roughly nine tenths of them singletons. Trimming cost V 5 bases and J 2 bases, with 15 bases left between them. Per the germline V gene, CDR1 is SEHNR and CDR2 is FQNEAQ (reference sequence). This CDR3 is 15 amino acids long. This chain joins TRBV7-9 and TRBJ1-1, with D possibly matching TRBD1 (5 bases). This sequence was found in an adult with an advanced solid tumor such as melanoma, head and neck, liver or kidney cancer. Sequencing was performed on CD4+ or CD8+ T cells sorted from blood, taken in a trial of the OX40 agonist ivuxolimab. CDR3 sequence reads: CASSPRDLSNTEAFF. CDR3 nucleotide sequence: TGTGCCAGCAGCCCTCGGGACTTAAGTAACACTGAAGCTTTCTTT.